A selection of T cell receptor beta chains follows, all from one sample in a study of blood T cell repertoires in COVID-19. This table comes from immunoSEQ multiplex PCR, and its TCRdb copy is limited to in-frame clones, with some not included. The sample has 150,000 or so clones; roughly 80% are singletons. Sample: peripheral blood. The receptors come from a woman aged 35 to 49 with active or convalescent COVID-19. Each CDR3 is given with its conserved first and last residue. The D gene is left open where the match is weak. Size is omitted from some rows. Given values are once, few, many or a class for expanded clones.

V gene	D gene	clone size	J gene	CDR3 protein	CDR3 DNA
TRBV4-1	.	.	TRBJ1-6	CASSQDHFISYNSPLHF	TGCGCCAGCAGCCAAGATCACTTCATCTCCTATAATTCACCCCTCCACTTT
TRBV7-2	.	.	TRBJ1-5	CASSVYGNQPQHF	TGTGCCAGCAGTGTCTACGGCAATCAGCCCCAGCATTTT
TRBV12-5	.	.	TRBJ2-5	CASRDRFGETQYF	TGTGCTAGTCGGGATAGGTTTGGGGAGACCCAGTACTTC
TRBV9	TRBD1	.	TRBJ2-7	CASSTRQGNEQYF	TGTGCCAGCAGCACCCGACAGGGCAACGAGCAGTACTTC
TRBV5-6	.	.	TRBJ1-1	CASSPILDTGTPLNTEAFF	TGTGCCAGCAGCCCAATATTGGATACCGGGACACCTTTGAACACTGAAGCTTTCTTT
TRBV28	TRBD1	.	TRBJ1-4	CASSFFGQGAVKLFF	TGTGCCAGCAGTTTTTTCGGGCAGGGGGCCGTAAAACTGTTTTTT
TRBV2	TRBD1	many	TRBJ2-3	CASSEGDRGTDTQYF	TGTGCCAGCAGTGAAGGCGACAGGGGCACAGATACGCAGTATTTT
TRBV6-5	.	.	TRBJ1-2	CASSRGLPSGYTF	TGTGCCAGCAGCCGAGGACTGCCTAGTGGCTACACCTTC
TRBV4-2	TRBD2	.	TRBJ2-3	CASSQRLAGLTSTDTQYF	TGTGCCAGCAGCCAACGACTAGCGGGACTTACTAGCACAGATACGCAGTATTTT
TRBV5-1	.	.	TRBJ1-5	CASSLGGVSQPQHF	TGCGCCAGCAGCTTGGGCGGTGTAAGTCAGCCCCAGCATTTT
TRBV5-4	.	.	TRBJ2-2	CASSPGGLNTGELFF	TGTGCCAGCAGCCCCGGCGGGCTAAACACCGGGGAGCTGTTTTTT
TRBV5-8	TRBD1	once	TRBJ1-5	CASSLYGPTGDQPQHF	TGTGCCAGCAGCTTGTACGGGCCGACAGGGGACCAGCCCCAGCATTTT
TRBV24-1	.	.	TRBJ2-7	CATSPSQGAYEQYF	TGTGCCACCAGTCCGAGTCAAGGAGCCTACGAGCAGTACTTC
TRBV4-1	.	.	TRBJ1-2	CASSQIGQGGGYTF	TGCGCCAGCAGCCAAATTGGCCAGGGCGGCGGCTACACCTTC
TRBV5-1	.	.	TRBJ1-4	CASSPRGYTNEKLFF	TGCGCCAGCAGCCCCAGGGGTTACACTAATGAAAAACTGTTTTTT
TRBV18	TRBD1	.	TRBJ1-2	CASSPKGPGQNYGYTF	TGTGCCAGCTCACCAAAAGGCCCGGGACAGAACTATGGCTACACCTTC
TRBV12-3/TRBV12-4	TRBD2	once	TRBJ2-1	CASSPPGGVRVF	TGTGCCAGCAGTCCCCCCGGGGGGGTTAGGGTCTTC
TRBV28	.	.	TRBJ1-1	CASRTAQDTEAFF	TGTGCCAGCAGGACAGCTCAAGACACTGAAGCTTTCTTT
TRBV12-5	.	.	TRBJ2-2	CASGLETNTGELFF	TGTGCTAGTGGTCTAGAGACGAACACCGGGGAGCTGTTTTTT
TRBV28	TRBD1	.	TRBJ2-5	CASSFRGGAETQYF	TGTGCCAGCAGTTTTAGAGGGGGCGCGGAGACCCAGTACTTC
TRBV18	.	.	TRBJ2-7	CASSPAGRSYEQYF	TGTGCCAGCTCACCAGCAGGGCGTTCCTACGAGCAGTACTTC
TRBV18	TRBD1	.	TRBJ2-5	CASSRRQGMVRETQYF	TGTGCCAGCTCACGTAGACAGGGGATGGTTCGAGAGACCCAGTACTTC
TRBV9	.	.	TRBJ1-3	CASSVGGTGNTIYF	TGTGCCAGCAGCGTAGGAGGGACTGGAAACACCATATATTTT
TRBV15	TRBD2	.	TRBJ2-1	CATSREGGGGTYNEQFF	TGTGCCACCAGCAGAGAGGGCGGCGGGGGGACGTACAATGAGCAGTTCTTC
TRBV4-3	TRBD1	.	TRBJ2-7	CASSQQRTGFYEQYF	TGCGCCAGCAGCCAACAGAGGACAGGGTTCTACGAGCAGTACTTC
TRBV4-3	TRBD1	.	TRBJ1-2	CASSQTWDSYGYTF	TGCGCCAGCAGCCAGACATGGGACAGCTATGGCTACACCTTC
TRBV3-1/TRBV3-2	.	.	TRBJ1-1	CASSQASGKTEAFF	TGTGCCAGCAGCCAAGCGTCAGGGAAGACTGAAGCTTTCTTT
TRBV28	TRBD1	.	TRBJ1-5	CASSFPQGDRGRVFGWPQHF	TGTGCCAGCAGTTTCCCTCAAGGGGACAGGGGGCGCGTTTTTGGTTGGCCCCAGCATTTT
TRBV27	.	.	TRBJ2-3	CASSFLPGDTQYF	TGTGCCAGCAGCTTTCTACCGGGAGATACGCAGTATTTT